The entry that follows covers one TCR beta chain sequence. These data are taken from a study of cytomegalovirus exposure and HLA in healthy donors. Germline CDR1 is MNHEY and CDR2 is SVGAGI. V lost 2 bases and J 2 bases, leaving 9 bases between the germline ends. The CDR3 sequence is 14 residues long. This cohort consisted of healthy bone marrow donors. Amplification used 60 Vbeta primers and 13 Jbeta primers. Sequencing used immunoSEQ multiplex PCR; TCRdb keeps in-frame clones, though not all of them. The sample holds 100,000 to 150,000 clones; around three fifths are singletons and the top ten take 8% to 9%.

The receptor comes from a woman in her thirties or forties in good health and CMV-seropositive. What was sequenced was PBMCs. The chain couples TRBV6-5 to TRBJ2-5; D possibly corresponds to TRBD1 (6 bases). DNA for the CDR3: TGTGCCAGCAGTTACGCGACAGGACAAGAGACCCAGTACTTC. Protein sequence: CASSYATGQETQYF.